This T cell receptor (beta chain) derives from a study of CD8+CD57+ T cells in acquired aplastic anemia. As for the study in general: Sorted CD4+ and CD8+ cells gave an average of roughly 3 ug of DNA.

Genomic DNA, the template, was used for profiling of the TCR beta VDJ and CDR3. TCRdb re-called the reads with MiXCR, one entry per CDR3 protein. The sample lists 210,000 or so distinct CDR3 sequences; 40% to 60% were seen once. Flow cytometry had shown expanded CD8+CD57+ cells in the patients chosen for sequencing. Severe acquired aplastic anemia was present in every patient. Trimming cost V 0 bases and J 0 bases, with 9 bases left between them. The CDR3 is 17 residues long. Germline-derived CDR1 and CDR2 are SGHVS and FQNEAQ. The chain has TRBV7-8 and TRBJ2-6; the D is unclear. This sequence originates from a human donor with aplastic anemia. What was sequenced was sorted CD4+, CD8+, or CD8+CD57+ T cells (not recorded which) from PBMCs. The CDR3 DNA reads TGTGCCAGCAGCTTAGCGCCAGCGAGCTCTGGGGCCAACGTCCTGACTTTC. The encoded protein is CASSLAPASSGANVLTF.